In its sample, the clone carrying this T cell receptor (beta chain) was seen a few times. Assay used: immunoSEQ multiplex PCR; TCRdb lists only in-frame clones, some missing. The sample lists 290,000 or so clones, roughly 90% occurring once. Patients from Seattle were sampled longitudinally, starting during active infection. This sample is part of a study of blood T cell repertoires in COVID-19. Study in general: COVID-19 samples, acute and convalescent, were from the United States, Italy and Spain.

Material: peripheral blood. The receptor was derived from a woman aged 25-40 years with COVID-19, enrolled during active disease.

DNA for the CDR3: TGTGCCAGCAACACCCGCTACGAGCAGTACTTC. Its translation: CASNTRYEQYF. This chain connects TRBV2 to TRBJ2-7, with no clear D. Per the germline V gene, CDR1 is SNHLY and CDR2 is FYNNEI. Trimming shortened V by 7 bases and J by 3 bases, and 7 bases separated the two germline ends. This CDR3 has 11 residues. The entire variable domain, with the rest obtained from reference TRBV2 and TRBJ2-7, is as follows: EPEVTQTPSHQVTQMGQEVILRCVPISNHLYFYWYRQILGQKVEFLVSFYNNEISEKSEIFDDQFSVERPDGSNFTLKIRSTKLEDSAMYFCASNTRYEQYFGPGTRLTVT.